The 7 T cell receptor beta chains below all came from one sample that was sequenced in a study of cytomegalovirus exposure and HLA in healthy donors. Primers for the PCR totalled 60 Vbeta and 13 Jbeta. The method was immunoSEQ multiplex PCR; TCRdb's version includes in-frame clones alone and lacks a portion of them. The table shows about 61,000 clones, with around 75% occurring only once. The material sequenced was PBMCs. Receptors were obtained from a man over 45 in good health and CMV-seropositive.

Here the CDR3 reads CASSSTDINYGYTF. DNA of the CDR3: TGTGCCAGCAGCTCCACCGACATTAACTATGGCTACACCTTC. This chain links TRBV5-4 with TRBJ1-2; D not certain. The V end was cut by 3 bases, the J end by 1 base, with 10 bases between. The CDR3 spans 14 residues. Germline loops: CDR1 SGHNT, CDR2 YYREEE (reference sequence).

The V gene is TRBV9, the J gene TRBJ2-5; D is unresolved. The CDR3 has 14 amino acids. Between the trimmed V and J ends, which lost 0 bases and 5 bases, there was a span of 11 bases. Germline CDR1 and CDR2: SGDLS and YYNGEE. CDR3 nucleotides: TGTGCCAGCAGCGTAGGGCCGCTCGGGGAGACCCAGTACTTC. Translating gives CASSVGPLGETQYF.

The rearrangement uses TRBV7-8 and TRBJ1-1, with 8 bases lining up with TRBD1. The V segment lost 5 bases and the J segment 4 bases; nucleotides outside the gene matches: 9. The CDR3 length is 15 residues. In germline, CDR1 is SGHVS, CDR2 FQNEAQ. As DNA, the CDR3 is TGTGCCAGCAGCCAGGGACAGGTTAGCGCCACTGAAGCTTTCTTT. Its protein product is CASSQGQVSATEAFF.

The chain has TRBV11-2 and TRBJ2-7, with 8 nucleotides matching TRBD2. The CDR3 runs to 13 residues. The V gene's germline CDR1 is SGHAT and CDR2 FQNNGV. V shed 3 bases and J 6 bases; nucleotides not matched to a gene: 4. The CDR3 sequence is CASSFEAGGEQYF. The CDR3 DNA follows: TGTGCCAGCAGCTTTGAGGCGGGAGGCGAGCAGTACTTC.

The rearrangement links TRBV19 to TRBJ2-5; D might be TRBD2 (6 bases). V lost 5 bases, J lost 3 bases, and 13 bases lay in between. The CDR3 is made up of 14 amino acids. The germline CDR1 and CDR2 sequences are LNHDA and SQIVND (reference sequence). The CDR3 reads CASSPWTTEETQYF. The CDR3 bases are TGTGCCAGTAGTCCCTGGACTACCGAAGAGACCCAGTACTTC.

The chain recombines TRBV7-9 with TRBJ2-5, with no clear D. The J call may be in error: the DNA end matches TRBJ2-7 better. This CDR3 contains 13 residues. Germline assignment: CDR1 SEHNR and CDR2 FQNEAQ (reference sequence). DNA for the CDR3: TGTGCCAGCAGCTTAGAAATTTTGCACGAGCAGTACTTC. Amino acids: CASSLEILHEQYF.

A few counts support this clone. The junction departs from the called germline gene at one end, perhaps through a read error. The J gene is TRBJ1-2, the V gene TRBV4-1; D ambiguous. Germline assignment: CDR1 MGHRA and CDR2 YSYEKL. This CDR3 has 15 residues. Here the CDR3 DNA reads TGCTCCAGCAGGTTGAGCGGCGAAACTAACTATGGCTACACCTTC. Translating it yields CSSRLSGETNYGYTF.